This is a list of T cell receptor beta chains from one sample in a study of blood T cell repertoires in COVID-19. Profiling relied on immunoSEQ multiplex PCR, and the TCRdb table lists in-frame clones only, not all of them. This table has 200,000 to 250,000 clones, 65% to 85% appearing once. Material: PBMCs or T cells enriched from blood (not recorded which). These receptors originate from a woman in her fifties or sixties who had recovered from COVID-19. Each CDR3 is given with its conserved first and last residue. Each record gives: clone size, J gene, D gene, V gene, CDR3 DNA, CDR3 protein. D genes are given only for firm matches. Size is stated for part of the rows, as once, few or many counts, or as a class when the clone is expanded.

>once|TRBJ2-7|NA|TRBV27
TGTGCCAGCAGTCCCATCGGGACAAGCTACGAGCAGTACTTC
CASSPIGTSYEQYF
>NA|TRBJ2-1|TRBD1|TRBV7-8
TGTGCCAGCAGCCGAGACAGGGGACCCTACAATGAGCAGTTCTTC
CASSRDRGPYNEQFF
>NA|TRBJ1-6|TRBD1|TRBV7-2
TGTGCCAGCAGCTTCTTTACCGGGACAGGAGGAAATTCACCCCTCCACTTT
CASSFFTGTGGNSPLHF
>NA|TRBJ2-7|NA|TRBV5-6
TGTGCCAGCAGCTTGGCAGGGATTAGAGACGAGCAGTACTTC
CASSLAGIRDEQYF
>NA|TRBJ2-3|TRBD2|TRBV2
TGTGCCAGCAGTGAAGCTCAGTTAGCGGGGGGGCGGACAGATACGCAGTATTTT
CASSEAQLAGGRTDTQYF
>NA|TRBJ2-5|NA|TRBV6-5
TGTGCCAGCAGTTCTCCGGGATCCCGCGGGACCCAGTACTTC
CASSSPGSRGTQYF
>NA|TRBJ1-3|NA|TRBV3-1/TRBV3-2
TGTGCCAGCAGCCCACTTAATTCGAGAAACACCATATATTTT
CASSPLNSRNTIYF
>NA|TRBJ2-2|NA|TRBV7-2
TGTGCCAGCAGCTTGACTTATCCTGGAACGTTCACCGGGGAGCTGTTTTTT
CASSLTYPGTFTGELFF
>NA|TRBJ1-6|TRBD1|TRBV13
TGTGCCAGCAGCACGGGGGACAGGGCCGCGTTTGTATCACCCCTCCACTTT
CASSTGDRAAFVSPLHF
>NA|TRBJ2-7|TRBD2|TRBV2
TGTGCCAGCAGTGAACGGGGGGGGTTTGGCTCCTACGAGCAGTACTTC
CASSERGGFGSYEQYF
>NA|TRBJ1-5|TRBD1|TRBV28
TGTGCCAGCAGGGCCCTAGGGCGGCAGGGGGATGTGGTACGGAGCAATCAGCCCCAGCATTTT
CASRALGRQGDVVRSNQPQHF
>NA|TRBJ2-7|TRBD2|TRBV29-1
TGCAGCGTTGAATCCCAACTAGCGGGAGGGCCCTACGAGCAGTACTTC
CSVESQLAGGPYEQYF
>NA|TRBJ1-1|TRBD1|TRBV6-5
TGTGCCAGCAGTTACTTTAACAGGGGCGCTGAAGCTTTCTTT
CASSYFNRGAEAFF
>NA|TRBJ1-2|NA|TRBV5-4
TGTGCCAGCAGCTTGGCCCCGGCAGGGAAACTCTATGGCTACACCTTC
CASSLAPAGKLYGYTF
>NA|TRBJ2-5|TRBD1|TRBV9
TGTGCCAGCAGCCCGAGGCCGGGACAGGGGGAGTTGGAGACCCAGTACTTC
CASSPRPGQGELETQYF
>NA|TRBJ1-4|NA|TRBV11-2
TGTGCCAGCAGCTTAGATCGGGGTCGTGGGGAAAAACTGTTTTTT
CASSLDRGRGEKLFF
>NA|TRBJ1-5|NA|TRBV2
TGTGCCAGCTCGAGGACACAGGTTGATCAGCCCCAGCATTTT
CASSRTQVDQPQHF
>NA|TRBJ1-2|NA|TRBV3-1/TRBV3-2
TGTGCCAGCAGCCAAGATAGGGAGGGGTTGAAAGGCTACACCTTC
CASSQDREGLKGYTF
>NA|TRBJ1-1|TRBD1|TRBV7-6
TGTGCCAGCAGCCGGGACAGAGCCAACACTGAAGCTTTCTTT
CASSRDRANTEAFF
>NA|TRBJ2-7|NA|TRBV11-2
TGTGCCAGCAGCTCGACGGGGAGCGGGTTATCCTACGAGCAGTACTTC
CASSSTGSGLSYEQYF
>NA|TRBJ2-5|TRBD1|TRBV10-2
TGCGCCAGTACAGGGGCTGGGGAGACCCAGTACTTC
CASTGAGETQYF
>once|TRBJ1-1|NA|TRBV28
TGTGCCAGCAGCACCGGGGGGGCGAACACTGAAGCTTTCTTT
CASSTGGANTEAFF
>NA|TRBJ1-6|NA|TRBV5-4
TGTGCCAGCAGCTTCCTCGTTCGGGGAACCTATAATTCACCCCTCCACTTT
CASSFLVRGTYNSPLHF
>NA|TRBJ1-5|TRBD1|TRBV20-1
TGCAGTGCTAGTCGGAACAGGGGAAATCAGCCCCAGCATTTT
CSASRNRGNQPQHF
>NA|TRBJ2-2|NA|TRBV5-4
TGTGCCAGCAGCCTAGGACAGCCCACCGGGGAGCTGTTTTTT
CASSLGQPTGELFF
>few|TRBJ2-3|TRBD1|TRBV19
TGTGCCAGTAGTCTAAGACAGGGAAGCACAGATACGCAGTATTTT
CASSLRQGSTDTQYF
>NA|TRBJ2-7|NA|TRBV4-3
TGCGCCAGCAGCCAAGTGGGGGCTTCCTACGAGCAGTACTTC
CASSQVGASYEQYF
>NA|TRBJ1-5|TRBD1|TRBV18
TGTGCCAGCGCCGGACAGGGTGATCAGCCCCAGCATTTT
CASAGQGDQPQHF
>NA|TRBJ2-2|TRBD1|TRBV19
TGTGCCAGTAGTTCGCTGTATTGGGACAGGGTAGACACCGGGGAGCTGTTTTTT
CASSSLYWDRVDTGELFF
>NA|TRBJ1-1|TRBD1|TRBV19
TGTGCCAGTAGGGGACAGCATCTTAACATGAACACTGAAGCTTTCTTT
CASRGQHLNMNTEAFF
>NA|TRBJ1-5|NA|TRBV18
TGTGCCAGCTCACCAAGGGAGGGGACGGGCAATCAGCCCCAGCATTTT
CASSPREGTGNQPQHF
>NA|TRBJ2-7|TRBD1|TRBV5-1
TGCGCCAGCAGCTATGGGACAGGGGTACACTACGAGCAGTACTTC
CASSYGTGVHYEQYF
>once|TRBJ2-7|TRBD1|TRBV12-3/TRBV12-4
TGTGCCAGCAAGGGACAGGGTCATGGCGAGCAGTACTTC
CASKGQGHGEQYF
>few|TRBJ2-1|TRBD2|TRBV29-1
TGCAGCGTTGCACCGGGACTAGCGGGGATCAATGAGCAGTTCTTC
CSVAPGLAGINEQFF
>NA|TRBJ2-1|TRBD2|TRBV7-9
TGTGCCAGCAGCTTAGCAAATGGGGAGGGTCGTAACAATGAGCAGTTCTTC
CASSLANGEGRNNEQFF
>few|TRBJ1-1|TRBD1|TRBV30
TGTGCCTGGAGTGCCCCGGGACAGGGGGCGCACACTGAAGCTTTCTTT
CAWSAPGQGAHTEAFF
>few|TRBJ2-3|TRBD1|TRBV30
TGTGCCTGGAGTTTAGGGACAGGGCACACAGATACGCAGTATTTT
CAWSLGTGHTDTQYF
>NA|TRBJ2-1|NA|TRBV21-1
TGTGCCAGCAGCACAGGGTTGTCCTACAATGAGCAGTTCTTC
CASSTGLSYNEQFF
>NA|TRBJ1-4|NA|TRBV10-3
TGTGCCATCAGTGGACGGATGGGGCGAGAAAAACTGTTTTTT
CAISGRMGREKLFF
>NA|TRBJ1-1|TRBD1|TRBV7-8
TGTGCCAGCAGCTTAGAGGACAGGGACACTGAAGCTTTCTTT
CASSLEDRDTEAFF
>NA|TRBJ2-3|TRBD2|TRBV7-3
TGTGCCAGCAGCCGCTTAGCGGGGGGTCCAGATACGCAGTATTTT
CASSRLAGGPDTQYF
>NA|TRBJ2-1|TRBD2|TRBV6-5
TGTGCCAGCAAATTAGCGGGAAGCTCCTACAATGAGCAGTTCTTC
CASKLAGSSYNEQFF
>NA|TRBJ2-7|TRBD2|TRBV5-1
TGCGCCAGCAGCCTTGGGACTAGCGGGAGCATCTACGAGCAGTACTTC
CASSLGTSGSIYEQYF
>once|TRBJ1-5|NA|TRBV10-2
TGCGCCAGCGGGGGACCTACAGGGTTTCAGCCCCAGCATTTT
CASGGPTGFQPQHF
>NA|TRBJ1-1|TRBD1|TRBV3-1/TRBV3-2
TGTGCCAGCAGACTAACACAGGGGGGGACTGAAGCTTTCTTT
CASRLTQGGTEAFF
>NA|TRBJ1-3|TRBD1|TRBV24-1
TGTGCCACCAGTGATTTGACGGACAGGGCCTCTGGAAACACCATATATTTT
CATSDLTDRASGNTIYF
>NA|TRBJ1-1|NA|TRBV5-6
TGTGCCAGCAGCTTAACAGGTGGAACTGAAGCTTTCTTT
CASSLTGGTEAFF